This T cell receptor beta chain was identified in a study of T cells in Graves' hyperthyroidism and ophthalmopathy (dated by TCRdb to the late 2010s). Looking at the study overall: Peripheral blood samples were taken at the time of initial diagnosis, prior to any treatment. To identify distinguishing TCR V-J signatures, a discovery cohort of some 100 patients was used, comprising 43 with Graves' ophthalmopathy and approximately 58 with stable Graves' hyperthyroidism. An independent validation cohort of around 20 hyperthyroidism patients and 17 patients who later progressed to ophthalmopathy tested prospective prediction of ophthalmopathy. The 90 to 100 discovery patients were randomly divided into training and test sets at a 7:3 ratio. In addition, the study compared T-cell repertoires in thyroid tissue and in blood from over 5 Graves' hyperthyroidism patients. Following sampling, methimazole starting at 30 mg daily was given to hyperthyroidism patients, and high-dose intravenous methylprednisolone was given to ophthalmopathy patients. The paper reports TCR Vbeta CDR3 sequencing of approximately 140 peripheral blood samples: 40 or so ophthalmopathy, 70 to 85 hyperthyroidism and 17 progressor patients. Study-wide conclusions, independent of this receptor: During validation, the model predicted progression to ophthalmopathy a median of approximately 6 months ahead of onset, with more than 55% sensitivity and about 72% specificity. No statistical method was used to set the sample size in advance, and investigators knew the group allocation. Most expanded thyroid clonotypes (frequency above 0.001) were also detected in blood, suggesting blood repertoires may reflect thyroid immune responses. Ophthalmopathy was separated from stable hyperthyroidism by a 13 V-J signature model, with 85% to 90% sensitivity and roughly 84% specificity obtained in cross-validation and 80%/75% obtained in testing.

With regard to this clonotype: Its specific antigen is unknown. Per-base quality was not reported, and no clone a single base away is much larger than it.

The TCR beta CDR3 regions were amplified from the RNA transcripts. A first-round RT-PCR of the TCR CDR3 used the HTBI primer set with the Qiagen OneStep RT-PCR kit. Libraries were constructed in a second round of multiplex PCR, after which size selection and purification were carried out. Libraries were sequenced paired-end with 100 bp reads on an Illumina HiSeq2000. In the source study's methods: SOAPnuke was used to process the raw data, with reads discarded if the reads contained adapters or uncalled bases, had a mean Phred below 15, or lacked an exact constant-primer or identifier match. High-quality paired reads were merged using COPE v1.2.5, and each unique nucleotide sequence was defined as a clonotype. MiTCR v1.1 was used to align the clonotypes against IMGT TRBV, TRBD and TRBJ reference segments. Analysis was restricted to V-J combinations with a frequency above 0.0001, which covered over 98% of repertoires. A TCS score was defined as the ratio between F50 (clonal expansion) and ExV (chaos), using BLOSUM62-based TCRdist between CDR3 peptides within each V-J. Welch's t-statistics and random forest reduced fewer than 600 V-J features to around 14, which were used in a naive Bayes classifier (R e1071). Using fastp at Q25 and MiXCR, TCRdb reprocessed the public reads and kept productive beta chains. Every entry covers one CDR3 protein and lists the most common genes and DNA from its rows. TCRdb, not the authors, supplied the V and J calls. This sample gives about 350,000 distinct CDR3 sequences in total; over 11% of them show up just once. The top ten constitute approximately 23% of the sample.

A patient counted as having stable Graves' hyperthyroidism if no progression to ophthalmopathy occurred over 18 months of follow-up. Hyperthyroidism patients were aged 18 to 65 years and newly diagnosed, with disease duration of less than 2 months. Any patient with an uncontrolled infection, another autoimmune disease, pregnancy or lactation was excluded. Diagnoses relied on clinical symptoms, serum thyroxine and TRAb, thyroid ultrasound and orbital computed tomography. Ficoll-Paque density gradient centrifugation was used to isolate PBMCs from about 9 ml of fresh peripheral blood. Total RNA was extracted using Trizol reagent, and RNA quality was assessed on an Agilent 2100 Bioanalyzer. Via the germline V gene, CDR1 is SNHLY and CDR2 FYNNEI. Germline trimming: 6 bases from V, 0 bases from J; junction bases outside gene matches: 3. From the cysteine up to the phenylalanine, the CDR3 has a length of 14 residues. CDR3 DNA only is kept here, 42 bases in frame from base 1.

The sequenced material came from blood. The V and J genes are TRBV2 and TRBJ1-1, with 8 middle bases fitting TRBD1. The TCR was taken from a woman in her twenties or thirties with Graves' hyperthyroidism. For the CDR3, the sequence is CASRGQGLNTEAFF. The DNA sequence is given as TGTGCCAGCAGAGGACAGGGTTTGAACACTGAAGCTTTCTTT.